This T cell receptor (beta chain) was observed in a study of human T cells and chemical hapten exposure. Overall study: Sensitization applied 2% DPC to approximately 2 cm by approximately 2 cm of upper inner arm skin.

Individual cDNA molecules each carried unique molecular identifiers attached by the library. A single record per CDR3 protein comes from TCRdb applying MiXCR to the RACE reads. The sample carries 250,000 or so distinct CDR3 sequences, over 7.5% recorded once. The CDR3 runs to 13 residues. V shed 4 bases and J shed 10 bases, with 13 bases lying between them. Germline V CDR1 and CDR2: SGHTA, FQGNSA. Time point indicated: pre-sensitization, week 0. The sample's treatment: therapeutic diphenylcyclopropenone sensitization with weekly scalp DPC. Blood collection took place prior to placing each patch test. Total RNA was isolated from whole blood that had not been fractionated.

This TCR came from a young man with alopecia areata. Some clones in this sample may be carry-over from other donors' samples. The chain carries TRBV7-2 and TRBJ1-4; D is possibly TRBD1 (6 bases). This sample comprised whole blood, obtained in connection with sensitization to the hapten diphenylcyclopropenone (DPC). The CDR3 coding sequence is TGTGCCAGCAGCTCAGCCACAGGGAGAAAACTGTTTTTT. Translating it yields CASSSATGRKLFF.